The 18 T cell receptor beta chains listed next were all sequenced from one sample in a study of cytomegalovirus exposure and HLA in healthy donors. Primers for the PCR totalled 60 Vbeta and 13 Jbeta. Produced via immunoSEQ multiplex PCR; TCRdb's table is partial and in-frame only. The sample contains some 170,000 clones, roughly 70% of which appear only once. Sequencing used PBMCs. The source of these receptors is a woman aged 25-40 years in good health and CMV-seronegative.

This clone has just a few counts. In DNA form, the CDR3 reads TGTGCCAGCAGCTTGGGGGCAGGGGATCATCAAGAGACCCAGTACTTC. Protein sequence: CASSLGAGDHQETQYF. The J gene is TRBJ2-5, the V gene TRBV5-6, with a weak D call TRBD1 (6 bases). The CDR3 totals 16 residues. The germline CDR1 and CDR2 sequences are SGHDT and YYEEEE. Trimming stripped 0 bases from V and 2 bases from J, with 14 bases between.

The chain has TRBV11-3 and TRBJ2-5, with D unclear. Trimming shortened V by 5 bases and J by 2 bases, and 9 bases separated the two germline ends. This CDR3 has 13 amino acids. The germline V gene encodes CDR1 SGHNT and CDR2 YENEEA. The CDR3: CASSAHEQETQYF. The CDR3 bases are TGTGCCAGCAGCGCCCACGAGCAAGAGACCCAGTACTTC.

This sequence joins TRBV2 and TRBJ2-5, with a weak D call TRBD2 (6 bases). CDR1 SNHLY and CDR2 FYNNEI come from the germline V gene. Trimming took off 3 bases at V and 3 bases at J, with 11 bases between the two ends. The CDR3 is 14 residues long. The CDR3 DNA is TGTGCCAGCAGTGACGCGGGGATGAAAGAGACCCAGTACTTC. As protein: CASSDAGMKETQYF.

V gene TRBV19 combines with J gene TRBJ2-7, with D tentatively TRBD1 (6 bases). V dropped 8 bases and J dropped 5 bases, with 19 bases sitting between them. CDR3 length: 14 amino acids. Germline V lookup: CDR1 LNHDA, CDR2 SQIVND (reference sequence). In DNA, the CDR3 is TGTGCCAGTTCCCCTGGGGGCGGTCGGCACGAGCAGTACTTC. Its translation is CASSPGGGRHEQYF. Supplemented by reference TRBV19 and TRBJ2-7, the full variable domain reads DGGITQSPKYLFRKEGQNVTLSCEQNLNHDAMYWYRQDPGQGLRLIYYSQIVNDFQKGDIAEGYSVSREKKESFPLTVTSAQKNPTAFYLCASSPGGGRHEQYFGPGTRLTVT.

The rearrangement uses TRBV19 and TRBJ2-1; D is possibly TRBD2 (5 bases). The length of the CDR3 is 13 residues. Germline V gives CDR1 LNHDA, CDR2 SQIVND (reference sequence). Trimming removed 10 bases at V and 10 bases at J, with 20 bases between. Written as DNA, the CDR3 is TGTGCCACGCAAAGAGGGAGTGTAAGGGAGCAGTTCTTC. Its protein is CATQRGSVREQFF.

This clone turned up a few times. V gene TRBV5-6 combines with J gene TRBJ2-6; weak D call: TRBD1 (6 bases). The V gene's germline CDR1 is SGHDT and CDR2 YYEEEE. Trimming cost V 3 bases and J 2 bases, with 12 bases left between them. This CDR3 region has 16 residues. The CDR3 is CASSSYREAGANVLTF. DNA for the CDR3: TGTGCCAGCAGCTCATACAGGGAAGCTGGGGCCAACGTCCTGACTTTC.

This clone was seen only once. The chain recombines TRBV7-2 with TRBJ2-1; TRBD1 aligns across 10 bases. The CDR3 has 15 amino acids. V lost 5 bases, J lost 4 bases, and 5 bases stayed unmatched. Germline V gene sequence: CDR1 SGHTA, CDR2 FQGNSA. CDR3 DNA sequence: TGTGCCAGCAGCAGGGGACAGGGGACTTACAATGAGCAGTTCTTC. This encodes CASSRGQGTYNEQFF. The variable domain in full, completed from reference TRBV7-2 and TRBJ2-1, reads GAGVSQSPSNKVTEKGKDVELRCDPISGHTALYWYRQSLGQGLEFLIYFQGNSAPDKSGLPSDRFSAERTGGSVSTLTIQRTQQEDSAVYLCASSRGQGTYNEQFFGPGTRLTVL.

V gene TRBV25-1 combines with J gene TRBJ2-5; 10 nucleotides match TRBD2. The V and J ends lost 2 bases and 3 bases, in that order; junction bases with no gene match: 9. Per germline, CDR1 MGHDK and CDR2 SYGVNS. This CDR3 has 17 amino acids. The CDR3 loop is CASSEIPGLALKETQYF. CDR3 sequence (DNA): TGTGCCAGCAGTGAAATTCCGGGACTAGCGTTAAAAGAGACCCAGTACTTC.

The chain links TRBV28 to TRBJ2-5, with D possibly matching TRBD2 (6 bases). V lost 7 bases and J lost 4, with 19 bases in between. The CDR3 has 15 amino acids. Germline CDR1 reads MDHEN; CDR2 reads SYDVKM. Here the CDR3 DNA reads TGTGCCAGCAAAGGACTCGGGAGAGATAGAGAGACCCAGTACTTC. Amino acid sequence: CASKGLGRDRETQYF.

The chain couples TRBV19 to TRBJ1-1, with D perhaps matching TRBD1 (6 bases). The V end lost 2 bases, the J end lost 1 base, and 11 bases lay between the germline ends. This CDR3 comprises 15 residues. CDR1 and CDR2 (germline): LNHDA, SQIVND (reference sequence). The CDR3 sequence is CASSIPTGPNTEAFF. The CDR3 coding sequence is TGTGCCAGTAGTATACCGACAGGCCCGAACACTGAAGCTTTCTTT.

This clone was seen only once. The chain combines TRBV9 with TRBJ1-4, with 9 bases lining up with TRBD1. This CDR3 contains 14 residues. Germline assignment: CDR1 SGDLS and CDR2 YYNGEE. V lost 2 bases and J lost 12; bases outside the gene matches: 8. The CDR3, as DNA: TGTGCCAGCAGCGTCTCCGGGACAGGGTCGGAACTGTTTTTT. It specifies CASSVSGTGSELFF. Drawing the rest from reference TRBV9 and TRBJ1-4, the complete variable domain is DSGVTQTPKHLITATGQRVTLRCSPRSGDLSVYWYQQSLDQGLQFLIQYYNGEERAKGNILERFSAQQFPDLHSELNLSSLELGDSALYFCASSVSGTGSELFFGSGTQLSVL.

The chain links TRBV7-2 to TRBJ2-7, with 11 bases lining up with TRBD1. CDR1 is SGHTA, CDR2 FQGNSA, per germline. V lost 8 bases to trimming and J lost 7 bases; unmatched junction nucleotides: 4. The CDR3 extends over 12 amino acids. CDR3: CASGQGAREQYF. The CDR3, as DNA: TGTGCCAGCGGACAGGGGGCGCGTGAGCAGTACTTC.

The rearrangement links TRBV9 to TRBJ2-5, with D unclear. The DNA matches TRBJ2-7 better at its end, which makes the J call doubtful. CDR3 size: 11 residues. CDR1 and CDR2 (germline): SGDLS, YYNGEE. CDR3 in DNA: TGTGCCAGCAGCCCCACCTACGAGCAGTACTTC. Amino acid sequence: CASSPTYEQYF.

V is TRBV4-3 and J is TRBJ2-7; D call uncertain. The CDR3 is 16 amino acids. Trimming removed 0 bases at V and 7 bases at J, with 19 bases between. Germline V gives CDR1 LGHNA, CDR2 YSLEER. CDR3 sequence: CASSQDSHVALHEQYF. The CDR3, as DNA: TGCGCCAGCAGCCAAGATAGCCACGTGGCACTACATGAGCAGTACTTC.

The genes are TRBV6-5 and TRBJ2-7; possible D gene TRBD1, 6 bases. Germline lookup yields CDR1 MNHEY and CDR2 SVGAGI. CDR3 length: 14 residues. V lost 4 bases and J 4 bases, leaving 14 bases between the germline ends. Here the CDR3 reads CASSFGQLSYEQYF. For the CDR3, the DNA is TGTGCCAGCAGTTTCGGACAGCTCTCTTACGAGCAGTACTTC.

This clone was counted a single time. The V call is TRBV5-1, the J call TRBJ2-7; D is uncertain. Trimming took 1 base from V and 0 from J, leaving 5 bases between them. This CDR3 spans 13 amino acids. Germline V CDR1 and CDR2: SGHRS, YFSETQ. Here the CDR3 reads CASSLLSSYEQYF. As DNA, the CDR3 is TGCGCCAGCAGCTTGCTGAGCTCCTACGAGCAGTACTTC.

V is TRBV7-3 and J is TRBJ2-3; tentative D call: TRBD2 (5 bases). Germline CDR1 is SGHTA and CDR2 is FQGTGA. This CDR3 has 13 amino acids. V was shortened by 3 bases and J by 4 bases, with 8 bases between the two germline ends. CDR3 protein: CASSFEGADTQYF. The CDR3 coding sequence is TGTGCCAGCAGCTTTGAGGGAGCAGATACGCAGTATTTT.

This chain connects TRBV6-5 to TRBJ2-7, with D possibly matching TRBD2 (6 bases). Germline values: CDR1 MNHEY, CDR2 SVGAGI. Trimming pared 2 bases from V and 6 bases from J, leaving 17 bases between. CDR3 length equals 15 residues. CDR3 amino acids: CASSYVAGLGVEQYF. As DNA, the CDR3 is TGTGCCAGCAGTTACGTGGCGGGACTTGGGGTCGAGCAGTACTTC.